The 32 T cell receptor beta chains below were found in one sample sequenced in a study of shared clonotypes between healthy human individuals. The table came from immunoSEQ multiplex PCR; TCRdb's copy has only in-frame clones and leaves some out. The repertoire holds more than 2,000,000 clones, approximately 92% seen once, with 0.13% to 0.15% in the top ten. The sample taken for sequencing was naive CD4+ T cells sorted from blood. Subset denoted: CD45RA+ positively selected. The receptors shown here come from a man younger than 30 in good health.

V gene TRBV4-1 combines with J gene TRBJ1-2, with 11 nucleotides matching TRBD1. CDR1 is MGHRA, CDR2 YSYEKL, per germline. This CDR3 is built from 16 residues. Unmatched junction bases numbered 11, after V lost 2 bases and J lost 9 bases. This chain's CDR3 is CASSQPSGTGGPSYTF. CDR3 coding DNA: TGCGCCAGCAGCCAACCTTCCGGGACAGGGGGTCCTAGCTACACCTTC.

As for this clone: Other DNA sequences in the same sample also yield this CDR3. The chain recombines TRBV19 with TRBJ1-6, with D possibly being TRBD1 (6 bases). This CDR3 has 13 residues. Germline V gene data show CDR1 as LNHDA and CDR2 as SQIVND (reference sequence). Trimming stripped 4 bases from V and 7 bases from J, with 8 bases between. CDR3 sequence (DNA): TGTGCCAGTAGTACGAGGGGGAATTCACCCCTCCACTTT. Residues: CASSTRGNSPLHF. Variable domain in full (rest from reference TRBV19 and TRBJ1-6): DGGITQSPKYLFRKEGQNVTLSCEQNLNHDAMYWYRQDPGQGLRLIYYSQIVNDFQKGDIAEGYSVSREKKESFPLTVTSAQKNPTAFYLCASSTRGNSPLHFGNGTRLTVT.

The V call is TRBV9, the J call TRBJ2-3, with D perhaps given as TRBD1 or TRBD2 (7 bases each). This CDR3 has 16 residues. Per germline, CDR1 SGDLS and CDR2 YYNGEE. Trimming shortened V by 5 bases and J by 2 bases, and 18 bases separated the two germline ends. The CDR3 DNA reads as TGTGCCAGCAGTGAGATTCAGGGGGGGACCACAGATACGCAGTATTTT. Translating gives CASSEIQGGTTDTQYF.

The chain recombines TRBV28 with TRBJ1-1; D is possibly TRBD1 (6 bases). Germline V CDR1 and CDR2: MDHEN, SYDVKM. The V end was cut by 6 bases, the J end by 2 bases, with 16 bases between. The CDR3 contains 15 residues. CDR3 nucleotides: TGTGCCAGCAGCGCGGCAGGCAGGGGTAACACTGAAGCTTTCTTT. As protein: CASSAAGRGNTEAFF. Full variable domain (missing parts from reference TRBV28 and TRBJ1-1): DVKVTQSSRYLVKRTGEKVFLECVQDMDHENMFWYRQDPGLGLRLIYFSYDVKMKEKGDIPEGYSVSREKKERFSLILESASTNQTSMYLCASSAAGRGNTEAFFGQGTRLTVV.

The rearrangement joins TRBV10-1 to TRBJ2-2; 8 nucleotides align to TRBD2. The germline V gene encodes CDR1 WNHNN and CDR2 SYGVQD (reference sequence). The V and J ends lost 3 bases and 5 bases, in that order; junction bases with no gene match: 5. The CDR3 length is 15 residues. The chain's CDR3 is CASSDRLAGTGELFF. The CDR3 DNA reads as TGCGCCAGCAGTGACCGGTTAGCGGGAACCGGGGAGCTGTTTTTT.

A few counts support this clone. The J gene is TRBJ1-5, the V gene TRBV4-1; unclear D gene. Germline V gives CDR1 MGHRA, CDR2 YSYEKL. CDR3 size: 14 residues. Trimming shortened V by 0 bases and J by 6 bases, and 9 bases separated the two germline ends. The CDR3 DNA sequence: TGCGCCAGCAGCCAAGAACTCCGGAGTCAGCCCCAGCATTTT. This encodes CASSQELRSQPQHF.

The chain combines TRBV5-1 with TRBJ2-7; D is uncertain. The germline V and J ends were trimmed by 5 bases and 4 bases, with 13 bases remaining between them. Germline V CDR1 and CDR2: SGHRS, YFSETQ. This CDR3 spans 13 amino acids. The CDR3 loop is CASRFLTGYEQYF. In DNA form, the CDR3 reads TGCGCCAGCAGGTTCCTGACGGGTTACGAGCAGTACTTC.

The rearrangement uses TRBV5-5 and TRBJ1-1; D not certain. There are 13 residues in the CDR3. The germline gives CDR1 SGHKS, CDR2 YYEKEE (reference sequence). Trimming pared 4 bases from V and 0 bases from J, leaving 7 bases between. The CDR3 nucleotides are TGTGCCAGCAGCATAGCGCTGAACACTGAAGCTTTCTTT. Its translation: CASSIALNTEAFF.

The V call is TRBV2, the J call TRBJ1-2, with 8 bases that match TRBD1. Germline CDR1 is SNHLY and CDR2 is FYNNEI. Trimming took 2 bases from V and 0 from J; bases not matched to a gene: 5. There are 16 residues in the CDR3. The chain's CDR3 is CASSETGGITNYGYTF. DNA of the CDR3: TGTGCCAGCAGTGAAACAGGGGGTATCACTAACTATGGCTACACCTTC.

This CDR3 reads CASGLGGLAGEETQYF. The CDR3 DNA is TGTGCTAGTGGTTTGGGCGGACTAGCCGGGGAAGAGACCCAGTACTTC. The chain has TRBV12-5 and TRBJ2-5; TRBD2 agrees at 8 bases. The length of the CDR3 is 16 residues. The germline V gene encodes CDR1 LGHNT and CDR2 FRNRAP. V shed 1 base, J shed 3 bases, and the junction held 7 bases outside the gene matches.

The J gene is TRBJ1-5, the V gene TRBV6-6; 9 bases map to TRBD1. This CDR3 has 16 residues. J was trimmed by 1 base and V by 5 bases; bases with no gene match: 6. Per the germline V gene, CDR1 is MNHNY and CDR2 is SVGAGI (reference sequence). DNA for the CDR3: TGTGCCAGCAGTAAATCGGGACAGGGAAGCAATCAGCCCCAGCATTTT. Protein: CASSKSGQGSNQPQHF.

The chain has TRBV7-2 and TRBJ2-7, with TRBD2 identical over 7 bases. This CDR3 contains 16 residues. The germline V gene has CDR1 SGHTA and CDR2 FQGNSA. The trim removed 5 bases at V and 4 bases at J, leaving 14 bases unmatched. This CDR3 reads CASSTISSGFLYEQYF. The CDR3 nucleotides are TGTGCCAGCAGCACGATCTCTAGCGGTTTCCTTTACGAGCAGTACTTC.

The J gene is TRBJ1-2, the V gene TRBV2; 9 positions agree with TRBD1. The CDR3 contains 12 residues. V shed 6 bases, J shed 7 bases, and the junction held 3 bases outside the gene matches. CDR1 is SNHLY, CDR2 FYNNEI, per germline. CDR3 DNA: TGTGCCAGCAGGGAGGGACAGGGTGGCTACACCTTC. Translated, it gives CASREGQGGYTF. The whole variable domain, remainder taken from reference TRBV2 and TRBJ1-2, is EPEVTQTPSHQVTQMGQEVILRCVPISNHLYFYWYRQILGQKVEFLVSFYNNEISEKSEIFDDQFSVERPDGSNFTLKIRSTKLEDSAMYFCASREGQGGYTFGSGTRLTVV.

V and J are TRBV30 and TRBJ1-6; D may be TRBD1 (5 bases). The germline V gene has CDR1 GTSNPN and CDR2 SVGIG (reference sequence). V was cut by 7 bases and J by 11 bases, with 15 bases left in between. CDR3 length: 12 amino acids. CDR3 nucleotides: TGTGCCTTTGGCAGTCAGGGAACACCCCTCCACTTT. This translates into CAFGSQGTPLHF.

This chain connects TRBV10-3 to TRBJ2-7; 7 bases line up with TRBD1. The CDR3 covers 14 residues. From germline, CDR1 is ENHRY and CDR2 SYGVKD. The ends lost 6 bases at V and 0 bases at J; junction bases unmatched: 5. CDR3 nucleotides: TGTGCCATCAGGGGGACAGAATTCTCCTACGAGCAGTACTTC. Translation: CAIRGTEFSYEQYF.

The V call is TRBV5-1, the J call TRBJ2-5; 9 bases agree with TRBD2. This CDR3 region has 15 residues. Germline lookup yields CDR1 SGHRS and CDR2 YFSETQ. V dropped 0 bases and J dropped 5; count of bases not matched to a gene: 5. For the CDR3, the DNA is TGCGCCAGCAGCTTGGTCCCGACTAGCGGTGAGACCCAGTACTTC. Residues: CASSLVPTSGETQYF.

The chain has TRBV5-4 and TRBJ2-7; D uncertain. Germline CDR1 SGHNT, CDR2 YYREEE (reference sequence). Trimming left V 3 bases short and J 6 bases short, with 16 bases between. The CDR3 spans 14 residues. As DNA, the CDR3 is TGTGCCAGCAGCTATGCCGAAGGCTATTCCGAGCAGTACTTC. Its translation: CASSYAEGYSEQYF.

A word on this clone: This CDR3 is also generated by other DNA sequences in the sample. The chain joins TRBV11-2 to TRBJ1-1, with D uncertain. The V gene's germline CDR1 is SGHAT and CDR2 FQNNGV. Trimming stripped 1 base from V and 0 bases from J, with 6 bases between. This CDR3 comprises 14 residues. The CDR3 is CASSLVPVNTEAFF. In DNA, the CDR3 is TGTGCCAGCAGCTTAGTTCCGGTGAACACTGAAGCTTTCTTT. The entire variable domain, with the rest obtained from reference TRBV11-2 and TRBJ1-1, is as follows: EAGVAQSPRYKIIEKRQSVAFWCNPISGHATLYWYQQILGQGPKLLIQFQNNGVVDDSQLPKDRFSAERLKGVDSTLKIQPAKLEDSAVYLCASSLVPVNTEAFFGQGTRLTVV.

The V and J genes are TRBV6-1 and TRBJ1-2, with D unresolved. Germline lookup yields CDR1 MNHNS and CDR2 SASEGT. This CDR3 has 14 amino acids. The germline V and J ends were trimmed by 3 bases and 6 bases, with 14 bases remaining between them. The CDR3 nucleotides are TGTGCCAGCAGTGAGTTGTCGCGGGCGGATGGCTACACCTTC. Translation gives CASSELSRADGYTF.

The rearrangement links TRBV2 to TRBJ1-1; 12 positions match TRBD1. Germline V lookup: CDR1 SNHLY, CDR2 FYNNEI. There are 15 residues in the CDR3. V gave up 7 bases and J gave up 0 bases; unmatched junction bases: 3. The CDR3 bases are TGTGCCAGCACTGGGGACAGGGGGCTGAACACTGAAGCTTTCTTT. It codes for CASTGDRGLNTEAFF.

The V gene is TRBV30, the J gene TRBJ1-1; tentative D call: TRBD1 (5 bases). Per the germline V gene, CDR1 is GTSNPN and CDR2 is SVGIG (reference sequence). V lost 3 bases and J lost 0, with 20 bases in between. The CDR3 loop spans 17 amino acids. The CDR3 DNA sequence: TGTGCCTGGAGGTTTGGGGGAGCGGTGAGACTGAACACTGAAGCTTTCTTT. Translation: CAWRFGGAVRLNTEAFF.

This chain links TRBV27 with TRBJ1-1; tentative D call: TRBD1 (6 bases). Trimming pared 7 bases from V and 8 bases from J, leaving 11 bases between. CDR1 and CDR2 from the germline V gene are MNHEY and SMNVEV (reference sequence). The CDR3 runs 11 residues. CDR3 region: CASTQGLEAFF. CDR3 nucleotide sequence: TGTGCCAGCACTCAGGGGCTCGAAGCTTTCTTT.

CDR3 coding DNA: TGTGCCAGCAGCGTGGGACAGCCTAATGAAAAACTGTTTTTT. Residues: CASSVGQPNEKLFF. The J gene is TRBJ1-4, the V gene TRBV5-6, with 7 bases that match TRBD1. The trim removed 4 bases at V and 3 bases at J, leaving 3 bases unmatched. This CDR3 has 14 residues. Looked up from germline, CDR1 is SGHDT and CDR2 is YYEEEE.

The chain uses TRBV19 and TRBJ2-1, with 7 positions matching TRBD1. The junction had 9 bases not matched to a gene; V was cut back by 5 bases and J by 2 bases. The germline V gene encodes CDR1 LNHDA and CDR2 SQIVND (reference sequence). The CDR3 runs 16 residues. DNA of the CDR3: TGTGCCAGTAGTCCCTACGGACAGGAACCCTACAATGAGCAGTTCTTC. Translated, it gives CASSPYGQEPYNEQFF. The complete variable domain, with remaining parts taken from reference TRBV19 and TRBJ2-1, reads DGGITQSPKYLFRKEGQNVTLSCEQNLNHDAMYWYRQDPGQGLRLIYYSQIVNDFQKGDIAEGYSVSREKKESFPLTVTSAQKNPTAFYLCASSPYGQEPYNEQFFGPGTRLTVL.

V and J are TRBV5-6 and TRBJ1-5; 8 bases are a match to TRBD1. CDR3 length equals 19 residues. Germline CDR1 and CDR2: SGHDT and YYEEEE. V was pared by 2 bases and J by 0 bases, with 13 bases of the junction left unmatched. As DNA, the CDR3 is TGTGCCAGCAGCTTTTCCCGGGGGGACAGGAAATATAGCAATCAGCCCCAGCATTTT. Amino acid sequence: CASSFSRGDRKYSNQPQHF. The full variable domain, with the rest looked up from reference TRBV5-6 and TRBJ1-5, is DAGVTQSPTHLIKTRGQQVTLRCSPKSGHDTVSWYQQALGQGPQFIFQYYEEEERQRGNFPDRFSGHQFPNYSSELNVNALLLGDSALYLCASSFSRGDRKYSNQPQHFGDGTRLSIL.

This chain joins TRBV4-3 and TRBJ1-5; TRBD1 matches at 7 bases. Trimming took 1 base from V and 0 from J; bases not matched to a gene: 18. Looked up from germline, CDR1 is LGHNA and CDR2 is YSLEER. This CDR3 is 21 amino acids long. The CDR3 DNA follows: TGCGCCAGCAGCCAAGGGGATCTCGTGGGAGGGACAGACAATAGCAATCAGCCCCAGCATTTT. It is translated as CASSQGDLVGGTDNSNQPQHF.

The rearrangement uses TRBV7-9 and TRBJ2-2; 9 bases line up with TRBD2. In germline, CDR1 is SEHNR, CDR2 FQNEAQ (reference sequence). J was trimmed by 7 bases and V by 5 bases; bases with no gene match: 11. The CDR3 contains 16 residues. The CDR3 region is CASSPPGLAPVGELFF. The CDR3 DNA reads TGTGCCAGCAGCCCTCCGGGACTAGCTCCGGTCGGGGAGCTGTTTTTT.

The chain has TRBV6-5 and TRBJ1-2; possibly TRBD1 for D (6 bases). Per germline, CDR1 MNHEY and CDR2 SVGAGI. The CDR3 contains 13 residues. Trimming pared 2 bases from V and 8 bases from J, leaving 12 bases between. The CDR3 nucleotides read TGTGCCAGCAGTTACGAACGGGGGGCAGGCTACACCTTC. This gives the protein CASSYERGAGYTF.

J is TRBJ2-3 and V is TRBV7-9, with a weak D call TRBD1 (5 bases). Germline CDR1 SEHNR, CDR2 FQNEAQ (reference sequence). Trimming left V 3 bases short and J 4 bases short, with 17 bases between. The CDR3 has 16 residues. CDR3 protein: CASSFTFGATADTQYF. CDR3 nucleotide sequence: TGTGCCAGCAGCTTTACCTTTGGGGCCACGGCAGATACGCAGTATTTT.

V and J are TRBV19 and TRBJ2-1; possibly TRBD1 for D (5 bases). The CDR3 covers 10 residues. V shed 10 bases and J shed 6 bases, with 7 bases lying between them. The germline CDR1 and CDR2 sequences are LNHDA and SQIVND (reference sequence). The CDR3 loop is CATGRNEQFF. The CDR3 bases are TGTGCCACAGGGCGCAATGAGCAGTTCTTC.

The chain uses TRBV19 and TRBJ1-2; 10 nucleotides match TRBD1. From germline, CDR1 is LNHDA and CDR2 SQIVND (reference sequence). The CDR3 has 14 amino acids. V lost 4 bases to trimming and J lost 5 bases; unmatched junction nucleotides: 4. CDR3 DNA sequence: TGTGCCAGTAGTACCGGGACAGGGGCTTATGGCTACACCTTC. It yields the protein CASSTGTGAYGYTF.

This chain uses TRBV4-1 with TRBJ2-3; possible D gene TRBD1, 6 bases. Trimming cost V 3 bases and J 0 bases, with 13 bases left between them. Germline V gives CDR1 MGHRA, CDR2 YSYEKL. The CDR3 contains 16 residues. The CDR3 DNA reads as TGCGCCAGCAGCCAGCTAGGGGGATCTAGCACAGATACGCAGTATTTT. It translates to CASSQLGGSSTDTQYF.